Reported below is one T cell receptor (beta chain). Its cognate antigen is unknown. The CDR3 contains 16 residues. V lost 0 bases to trimming and J lost 5 bases, with 15 bases between them. In germline, CDR1 is SGHRS, CDR2 YFSETQ. The sample originates from a study of cytomegalovirus exposure and HLA in healthy donors. As for the study in general: Unique TCRs from HLA-typed donors, about 78 million of them, were held in an early data release. Of all 400 or so donors who were genotyped, roughly 85% belonged to the Caucasian-associated ancestry cluster. Findings and caveats of the study: Among TCR beta chains, those listed as cytomegalovirus-associated numbered around 160.

Both 60 Vbeta primers and 13 Jbeta primers went into the PCR. In the original analysis: Later reanalysis found 70 million to 95 million unique TCR beta chains, roughly 10 million of them shared. Using immunoSEQ multiplex PCR, the repertoire was profiled, and TCRdb retains in-frame clones only, with some absent. That table supplies the V and J calls and clone size; D and trimming were determined from the DNA. The data hold a few hundred thousand clones, with about 83% observed a single time. This sequence joins TRBV5-1 and TRBJ2-4; D remains ambiguous. Specimen: PBMCs. The receptor's source is a man in his forties in good health and CMV-seronegative. The CDR3 DNA sequence: TGCGCCAGCAGCTTGGATGTCATAACTCCCCAAAACATTCAGTACTTC. Translated, it gives CASSLDVITPQNIQYF.